What follows describes a single TCR beta chain. The data are from a study of blood T cell repertoires in COVID-19. Study-level background: The United States, Italy and Spain provided the acute and convalescent COVID-19 samples. PBMCs, B-cell-depleted T cells, or T cells were the source of the cDNA or gDNA that made up the material.

Original methodology: Nucleated cell counts were estimated from reference gene primer amplification. The method was immunoSEQ multiplex PCR; TCRdb's version includes in-frame clones alone and lacks a portion of them. That table is the source of V, J and clone size, and D and trimming were worked out from the DNA. The sample records 250,000 to 350,000 clones, roughly 83% being singletons. The Seattle site enrolled patients during active infection and followed them longitudinally. The CDR3 loop spans 15 amino acids. V lost 1 base to trimming and J lost 3 bases; unmatched junction nucleotides: 3. Per the germline V gene, CDR1 is SGHRS and CDR2 is YFSETQ.

The sample was peripheral blood. The sequence came from a human donor with COVID-19, enrolled during active disease. The donor label of this sample is uncertain. The V gene is TRBV5-1, the J gene TRBJ2-1; TRBD2 agrees at 8 bases. The DNA for the CDR3 is TGCGCCAGCAGCTTGACTAGCGGAGTCTACAATGAGCAGTTCTTC. It translates to CASSLTSGVYNEQFF.